These T cell receptor beta chains were read from a single sample in a study of molecular identifiers for immune sequencing clone quantification. In TCRdb, the PCR reads were re-called with MiXCR into one record per CDR3 protein. The table includes roughly 320,000 distinct CDR3 sequences, under 25% detected once. Sequencing was carried out using naive CD8+ T cells from blood, with Jurkat cell RNA spiked in. The receptors here all came from a human donor in good health. Some libraries in this study had Jurkat cell RNA spiked in. Each CDR3 is given with its conserved first and last residue. The order of the fields is V gene, CDR3 protein.

>TRBV19
CASNPGTGLNQPQHF
>TRBV20-1
CSARAEWTGQYQSYNEQFF
>TRBV6-5
CASSWGGSSYTF
>TRBV7-8
CASRLVPSGREKLFF
>TRBV20-1
CSARDAYRDYEQYF
>TRBV6-6
CASILAGDSYEQYF
>TRBV4-1
CASSQEGVRTEAFF
>TRBV4-1
CASSHPLGPDEQYF
>TRBV6-5
CASSYSRTRQETQYF
>TRBV5-4
CASSPGTKPTGELFF
>TRBV5-1
CASSLGTSGGDTQYF
>TRBV6-6
CASSYFVGEKLFF
>TRBV4-1
CASSQDRGSKQPQHF
>TRBV13
CASSFGEYEQYF
>TRBV2
CASSGGTSQETQCF
>TRBV19
CASSIVSGGEQSF
>TRBV2
CASSDGGFGQPQHF
>TRBV29-1
CSVERPSTDTQYF
>TRBV7-8
CASSLWPEETQYF
>TRBV5-4
CASSFFVSGADTQYF
>TRBV28
CACSKSTGWTEAFF
>TRBV6-5
CASSPRGSGTPLHF
>TRBV7-6
CASSMQGTEQYF
>TRBV7-9
CASSTPGGRGTYEQYF
>TRBV12-3/TRBV12-4
CASSQDSPLGTEAFF
>TRBV6-6
CASSYGARQPQHF
>TRBV27
CASSLLAGVVDTQYF
>TRBV6-5
CASSYSGQGMNTEAFF
>TRBV19
CASSIGSYTGELFF